This T cell receptor (beta chain) was observed in a study of blood T cell repertoires in COVID-19. Method: immunoSEQ multiplex PCR; TCRdb's copy keeps in-frame clones and lacks some. The profile shows 380,000 or so clones, around 90% of them singletons. Between the trimmed V and J ends, which lost 4 bases and 9 bases, there was a span of 18 bases. Germline-derived CDR1 and CDR2 are SEHNR and FQNEAQ (reference sequence). CDR3 length equals 14 residues. The sequencing sample was made of PBMCs or T cells enriched from blood (not recorded which). The TCR sequence derives from a woman aged 35 to 49 with acute COVID-19. The chain uses TRBV7-9 and TRBJ1-2; D is unclear. The chain's CDR3 is CASSSYRDGASYTF. CDR3 DNA sequence: TGTGCCAGCAGCTCGTACCGTGACGGAGCCAGCTACACCTTC.